The 17 T cell receptor beta chains below were found in one sample sequenced in a study of shared clonotypes between healthy human individuals. Positively selected for CCR7, the CD45RO-negative cells used as naive CD8 cells excluded terminally differentiated effector memory CD45RA+ cells. Libraries were prepared by immunoSEQ multiplex PCR; TCRdb keeps only in-frame clonotypes and omits some of them. In the table there are more than 2 million clones, approximately 92% of which are singletons. The sequenced material came from naive CD8+ T cells from PBMCs. The receptors here all came from a man aged 18 to 29 in good health. Some clones in this sample may be carry-over from other donors' samples.

The V gene is TRBV27, the J gene TRBJ1-2; no clear D. The germline V gene has CDR1 MNHEY and CDR2 SMNVEV (reference sequence). Trimming cost V 3 bases and J 5 bases, with 10 bases left between them. This CDR3 region has 13 residues. CDR3 nucleotide sequence: TGTGCCAGCAGTTTCATTGGGTCGTATGGCTACACCTTC. Translating it yields CASSFIGSYGYTF.

The chain has TRBV28 and TRBJ1-1; 8 bases are a match to TRBD1. The CDR3 consists of 15 residues. V shed 2 bases and J 8 bases; nucleotides not matched to a gene: 10. Per germline, CDR1 MDHEN and CDR2 SYDVKM. The CDR3 DNA follows: TGTGCCAGCAGTTTAGTGGTAGGGACAGGCGCCGAAGCTTTCTTT. This gives the protein CASSLVVGTGAEAFF. The whole variable domain, filled in from reference TRBV28 and TRBJ1-1, reads DVKVTQSSRYLVKRTGEKVFLECVQDMDHENMFWYRQDPGLGLRLIYFSYDVKMKEKGDIPEGYSVSREKKERFSLILESASTNQTSMYLCASSLVVGTGAEAFFGQGTRLTVV.

This rearrangement joins TRBV4-3 to TRBJ2-1, with 8 positions matching TRBD1. The length of the CDR3 is 17 residues. J gave up 2 bases and V 2 bases, and 8 bases lay outside the gene matches. The V gene's germline CDR1 is LGHNA and CDR2 YSLEER. The chain's CDR3 is CASSQTYRGVAYNEQFF. The CDR3 bases are TGCGCCAGCAGCCAAACTTACAGGGGGGTCGCCTACAATGAGCAGTTCTTC.

This chain connects TRBV28 to TRBJ2-3; D possibly corresponds to TRBD2 (6 bases). The CDR3 spans 15 residues. Between the trimmed V and J ends, which lost 6 bases and 2 bases, there was a span of 15 bases. Germline loops: CDR1 MDHEN, CDR2 SYDVKM. CDR3 in amino acids: CASSSHGGNTDTQYF. The CDR3 coding sequence is TGTGCCAGCAGCTCTCATGGCGGGAACACAGATACGCAGTATTTT. Filled out from reference TRBV28 and TRBJ2-3, the complete variable domain reads DVKVTQSSRYLVKRTGEKVFLECVQDMDHENMFWYRQDPGLGLRLIYFSYDVKMKEKGDIPEGYSVSREKKERFSLILESASTNQTSMYLCASSSHGGNTDTQYFGPGTRLTVL.

V and J are TRBV7-9 and TRBJ2-3, with D hard to call. Germline CDR1 and CDR2: SEHNR and FQNEAQ (reference sequence). The CDR3 runs to 14 residues. V was shortened by 2 bases and J by 7 bases, with 13 bases between the two germline ends. CDR3 region: CASSLSFGRNTQYF. CDR3 sequence (DNA): TGTGCCAGCAGCTTATCTTTTGGGCGTAATACGCAGTATTTT.

J is TRBJ2-2 and V is TRBV21-1; the table's D call, TRBD2, has no DNA check behind it. TRBV21-1 is tagged as a pseudogene. CDR3 length: 17 residues. CDR3 sequence reads: CASSNLYSGRAAGELFF. CDR3 DNA: TGTGCCAGCAGCAATCTATATAGCGGGAGGGCCGCCGGGGAGCTGTTTTTT.

The chain couples TRBV28 to TRBJ2-1; 8 positions match TRBD1. Germline CDR1 reads MDHEN; CDR2 reads SYDVKM. The CDR3 covers 15 residues. The V and J ends lost 4 bases and 6 bases, in that order; junction bases with no gene match: 8. This chain's CDR3 is CASSSLGTGGNEQFF. CDR3 coding DNA: TGTGCCAGCAGTTCCTTGGGGACAGGCGGCAATGAGCAGTTCTTC. Together with reference TRBV28 and TRBJ2-1, the CDR3 gives the full variable domain: DVKVTQSSRYLVKRTGEKVFLECVQDMDHENMFWYRQDPGLGLRLIYFSYDVKMKEKGDIPEGYSVSREKKERFSLILESASTNQTSMYLCASSSLGTGGNEQFFGPGTRLTVL.

This clone showed up just a few times. The rearrangement joins TRBV19 to TRBJ2-1; D is tentatively TRBD1 or TRBD2 (5 bases each). Germline CDR1 and CDR2: LNHDA and SQIVND (reference sequence). Trimming left V 5 bases short and J 3 bases short, with 11 bases between. The CDR3 loop spans 14 amino acids. This CDR3 is CASSLGTVYNEQFF. The CDR3, as DNA: TGTGCCAGTAGTCTTGGGACGGTCTACAATGAGCAGTTCTTC.

The V and J genes are TRBV27 and TRBJ2-3; 7 bases are shared with TRBD2. The CDR3 totals 16 residues. CDR1 is MNHEY, CDR2 SMNVEV, per germline (reference sequence). V lost 7 bases, J lost 2 bases, and 12 bases stayed unmatched. CDR3 coding DNA: TGTGCCAGCAAGTCTTTTACGGGAGGAATCACAGATACGCAGTATTTT. Its translation: CASKSFTGGITDTQYF.

CDR3 in DNA: TGTGCCAGCAGTTTGTTGGCTGTCAACGAGCAGTACTTC. It specifies CASSLLAVNEQYF. V and J are TRBV28 and TRBJ2-7; D call uncertain. V was trimmed by 3 bases and J by 5 bases, leaving 11 bases between them. There are 13 residues in the CDR3. The V gene's germline CDR1 is MDHEN and CDR2 SYDVKM.

V usage is TRBV28 and J usage is TRBJ2-1, with 10 bases fitting TRBD1. Germline-derived CDR1 and CDR2 are MDHEN and SYDVKM. The CDR3 spans 15 residues. Trimming took 8 bases from V and 8 from J; bases not matched to a gene: 12. The CDR3 region is CASGAEDRGKDEQFF. In nucleotides, the CDR3 is TGTGCCAGCGGAGCCGAGGACAGGGGGAAGGATGAGCAGTTCTTC.

This clone has only one observation. The chain links TRBV7-2 to TRBJ2-1, with D possibly matching TRBD2 (6 bases). The V end was cut by 5 bases, the J end by 3 bases, with 20 bases between. The length of the CDR3 is 17 residues. Germline lookup yields CDR1 SGHTA and CDR2 FQGNSA. CDR3 coding DNA: TGTGCCAGCAGCCCCCACATAGGCGGGAAGCTCTACAATGAGCAGTTCTTC. This translates into CASSPHIGGKLYNEQFF.

The V and J genes are TRBV9 and TRBJ2-1; tentatively, D is TRBD2 (5 bases). Trimming cost V 4 bases and J 8 bases, with 7 bases left between them. From germline, CDR1 is SGDLS and CDR2 YYNGEE. The CDR3 is 11 residues long. Here the CDR3 DNA reads TGTGCCAGCAGCTTGGACTATGAGCAGTTCTTC. It yields the protein CASSLDYEQFF.

This clone was picked up one time. This chain uses TRBV7-2 with TRBJ2-7, with 7 bases that match TRBD2. The trim removed 0 bases at V and 6 bases at J, leaving 8 bases unmatched. The CDR3 is 15 amino acids. CDR1 and CDR2 from the germline V gene are SGHTA and FQGNSA. DNA for the CDR3: TGTGCCAGCAGCTTAGCGATCATGAGCGGGACCGAGCAGTACTTC. It yields the protein CASSLAIMSGTEQYF. Based on the CDR3 plus reference TRBV7-2 and TRBJ2-7, the full variable domain is GAGVSQSPSNKVTEKGKDVELRCDPISGHTALYWYRQSLGQGLEFLIYFQGNSAPDKSGLPSDRFSAERTGGSVSTLTIQRTQQEDSAVYLCASSLAIMSGTEQYFGPGTRLTVT.

Details on this clone: This CDR3 is also generated by other DNA sequences in the sample. The gene calls are TRBV10-3 and TRBJ2-7; TRBD1 might be the D (5 bases). This CDR3 is built from 13 residues. V gave up 2 bases and J gave up 3 bases, with 8 bases separating them. Germline V gene sequence: CDR1 ENHRY, CDR2 SYGVKD. The CDR3 spells CAISEGQGYEQYF. The CDR3 DNA follows: TGTGCCATCAGTGAGGGTCAGGGCTACGAGCAGTACTTC.

Comment on this clone: The same CDR3 arises from other DNA sequences in this sample as well. In nucleotides, the CDR3 is TGTGCCAGCAGCCAAGGTCTCGGTTATGAGCAGTTCTTC. It is translated as CASSQGLGYEQFF. The chain links TRBV4-2 to TRBJ2-1, with unresolved D. V shed 1 base and J shed 8 bases, with 9 bases lying between them. Germline values: CDR1 LGHNA, CDR2 YNFKEQ. This CDR3 contains 13 residues.

The chain joins TRBV7-6 to TRBJ1-6; D remains unclear. The CDR3 consists of 14 residues. V was shortened by 5 bases and J by 7 bases, with 12 bases between the two germline ends. Germline-derived CDR1 and CDR2 are SGHVS and FNYEAQ. The CDR3 DNA is TGTGCCAGCAGCCCAGGCGGCTGGAATTCACCCCTCCACTTT. Its protein is CASSPGGWNSPLHF.